A single sample is the source of the 25 T cell receptor beta chains below, sequenced in a study of blood T cell repertoires in COVID-19. Repertoires were generated with immunoSEQ multiplex PCR, while TCRdb's copy carries only in-frame clones and drops some. The table records 380,000 or so clones, more than 70% of them present only once. Sequencing was carried out using peripheral blood. The origin of the receptors is a man between 40 and 49 years old with acute or convalescent COVID-19.

This clone was found once. The DNA of the CDR3 is TGTGCCAGCAGCCAATTTTCTCGGGGTTCACCCCTCCACTTT. It yields the protein CASSQFSRGSPLHF. The chain couples TRBV3-1 (or the pseudogene TRBV3-2) to TRBJ1-6; D ambiguous. The germline CDR1 and CDR2 sequences are LGHDT and YNNKEL (reference sequence). The V end was cut by 2 bases, the J end by 9 bases, with 11 bases between. CDR3 size: 14 residues.

This chain joins TRBV19 and TRBJ1-5, with no clear D. The V and J ends lost 3 bases and 0 bases respectively, with 9 bases between them. Germline V gene lookup returns CDR1 LNHDA and CDR2 SQIVND (reference sequence). This CDR3 region has 15 residues. The CDR3 DNA sequence: TGTGCCAGTAGTATGGCGGGATCTAGCAATCAGCCCCAGCATTTT. Amino acids: CASSMAGSSNQPQHF.

The chain carries TRBV12-3 or TRBV12-4 and TRBJ1-2; D call uncertain. CDR3 length equals 13 residues. V was shortened by 6 bases and J by 7 bases, with 15 bases between the two germline ends. CDR3 bases: TGTGCCAGCAGCCCCAGTGAGGCGAGTGGCTACACCTTC. Its protein product is CASSPSEASGYTF.

The chain is built from TRBV3-1 (or the pseudogene TRBV3-2) and TRBJ2-7, with 8 bases identical to TRBD1. The CDR3 is 12 amino acids. Germline CDR1 LGHDT, CDR2 YNNKEL (reference sequence). V was pared by 2 bases and J by 12 bases, with 6 bases of the junction left unmatched. The CDR3 DNA is TGTGCCAGCAGCCAACCCTGGGACAGGTTGTACTTC. It specifies CASSQPWDRLYF.

The chain links TRBV28 to TRBJ1-2; D gene unclear. The CDR3 sequence is 12 residues long. Germline V gene lookup returns CDR1 MDHEN and CDR2 SYDVKM. V was clipped by 8 bases and J by 6 bases, with 13 bases between them. For the CDR3, the DNA is TGTGCCAGCGAACTTCCTACCCATGGCTACACCTTC. Protein product: CASELPTHGYTF.

The chain joins TRBV15 to TRBJ2-1; the D gene is possibly TRBD2 (5 bases). V was pared by 3 bases and J by 6 bases, with 6 bases between. CDR3 length: 12 amino acids. Per the germline V gene, CDR1 is LNHNV and CDR2 is YYDKDF (reference sequence). CDR3 sequence (DNA): TGTGCCACCAGCAGGGACTCCAATGAGCAGTTCTTC. This encodes CATSRDSNEQFF. The entire variable domain, with the rest obtained from reference TRBV15 and TRBJ2-1, is as follows: DAMVIQNPRYQVTQFGKPVTLSCSQTLNHNVMYWYQQKSSQAPKLLFHYYDKDFNNEADTPDNFQSRRPNTSFCFLDIRSPGLGDTAMYLCATSRDSNEQFFGPGTRLTVL.

The chain has TRBV5-3 and TRBJ1-6; 10 positions match TRBD1. TRBV5-3 is an ORF for which the function is uncertain. Trimming at V came to 4 bases and at J to 6 bases, leaving 10 bases not matched to a gene. The CDR3 spans 17 residues. The CDR3 loop is CARSGEDRGVFNSPLHF. Here the CDR3 DNA reads TGTGCCAGAAGCGGGGAGGACAGGGGGGTTTTTAATTCACCCCTCCACTTT.

The table lists this clone with a count of one. This sequence joins TRBV3-1 (or the pseudogene TRBV3-2) and TRBJ2-1; weak D call: TRBD1 (5 bases). The CDR3 is 15 amino acids. The V gene lost 0 bases and the J gene lost 5 bases, with 11 bases spanning the gap. Germline V lookup: CDR1 LGHDT, CDR2 YNNKEL (reference sequence). This CDR3 is CASSQDGRGNNEQFF. CDR3 sequence (DNA): TGTGCCAGCAGCCAAGATGGAAGGGGAAACAATGAGCAGTTCTTC.

The V gene is TRBV27, the J gene TRBJ1-5; the match to TRBD1 covers 7 bases. Germline loops: CDR1 MNHEY, CDR2 SMNVEV (reference sequence). The CDR3 covers 13 residues. J lost 6 bases, V lost 2 bases, and 1 base had no gene match. DNA for the CDR3: TGTGCCAGCAGTTTAGAGGGGGCTCAGCCCCAGCATTTT. Amino acid sequence: CASSLEGAQPQHF.

This rearrangement joins TRBV6-2 or TRBV6-3 to TRBJ2-2; D is ambiguous. Between the trimmed V and J ends, which lost 2 bases and 4 bases, there was a span of 14 bases. CDR3 length: 16 amino acids. CDR1 is MNHEY and CDR2 is SVGEGT in the germline V gene. The CDR3, as DNA: TGTGCCAGCAGTTACCCTCCTAGTTACTCCACCGGGGAGCTGTTTTTT. It encodes CASSYPPSYSTGELFF.

The chain links TRBV18 to TRBJ1-6; 7 positions match TRBD1. There are 17 residues in the CDR3. After removal of 1 base from V and 0 bases from J, the junction contained 3 bases not matched to a gene. The germline CDR1 and CDR2 sequences are KGHSH and LQKENI. The CDR3 protein is CASSPLDRSSYNSPLHF. Written as DNA, the CDR3 is TGTGCCAGCTCACCACTGGACAGGAGCTCCTATAATTCACCCCTCCACTTT.

The rearrangement links TRBV6-5 to TRBJ2-5; 7 nucleotides line up with TRBD1. V lost 2 bases and J lost 5; bases outside the gene matches: 2. The CDR3 contains 13 residues. CDR1 is MNHEY and CDR2 is SVGAGI in the germline V gene. The CDR3 region is CASSYDRVETQYF. The CDR3 DNA reads as TGTGCCAGCAGTTACGACAGGGTGGAGACCCAGTACTTC.

This sequence joins TRBV18 and TRBJ1-1; no definite D call. Germline V gives CDR1 KGHSH, CDR2 LQKENI. There are 14 residues in the CDR3. Trimming took off 0 bases at V and 1 base at J, with 6 bases between the two ends. The CDR3 is CASSPPHGNTEAFF. In DNA form, the CDR3 reads TGTGCCAGCTCACCACCGCACGGGAACACTGAAGCTTTCTTT.

The V call is TRBV3-1 (or the pseudogene TRBV3-2), the J call TRBJ2-5; 8 bases align to TRBD1. Germline CDR1 and CDR2: LGHDT and YNNKEL (reference sequence). V lost 1 base, J lost 4 bases, and 5 bases stayed unmatched. CDR3 length: 15 amino acids. The CDR3 protein is CASSQGQGSRETQYF. The CDR3 DNA is TGTGCCAGCAGCCAAGGACAGGGGTCGCGAGAGACCCAGTACTTC.

The rearrangement uses TRBV18 and TRBJ2-1; the match to TRBD2 covers 7 bases. CDR3 size: 13 residues. V lost 1 base and J lost 6; bases outside the gene matches: 0. The germline V gene encodes CDR1 KGHSH and CDR2 LQKENI. The CDR3: CASSPLAGNEQFF. The CDR3 coding sequence is TGTGCCAGCTCACCACTAGCGGGCAATGAGCAGTTCTTC.

J is TRBJ2-5 and V is TRBV7-8; 9 bases are a match to TRBD1. Trimming removed 2 bases from V and 5 bases from J; junction bases left unmatched: 12. Germline assignment: CDR1 SGHVS and CDR2 FQNEAQ. CDR3 length equals 17 residues. CDR3 residues: CASSLTGGTGGLETQYF. The DNA of the CDR3 is TGTGCCAGCAGCTTAACGGGAGGCACAGGGGGCTTGGAGACCCAGTACTTC.

This clone appeared a single time. V usage is TRBV6-4 and J usage is TRBJ2-1, with 8 bases fitting TRBD1. This CDR3 is built from 14 residues. Germline CDR1 is MRHNA and CDR2 is SNTAGT. The trim removed 4 bases at V and 5 bases at J, leaving 4 bases unmatched. For the CDR3, the DNA is TGTGCCAGCAGTGCAGGGGGCGCCCACAATGAGCAGTTCTTC. Its translation: CASSAGGAHNEQFF.

The chain couples TRBV5-1 to TRBJ2-7, with a tentative D call TRBD1 (5 bases). CDR1 and CDR2 from the germline V gene are SGHRS and YFSETQ. The CDR3 loop spans 14 amino acids. Trimming removed 6 bases at V and 3 bases at J, with 16 bases between. DNA of the CDR3: TGCGCCAGCATCCTCGCCCCAGGGAACTACGAGCAGTACTTC. This translates into CASILAPGNYEQYF.

This chain links TRBV29-1 with TRBJ2-2; no clear D. CDR1 and CDR2 from the germline V gene are SQVTM and ANQGSEA. With 4 bases removed from V and 5 bases from J, the gap between germline ends came to 5 bases. The CDR3 is made up of 11 amino acids. The chain's CDR3 is CSVVRTGELFF. The CDR3 nucleotides are TGCAGCGTTGTCCGGACCGGGGAGCTGTTTTTT.

The chain recombines TRBV13 with TRBJ2-7; D possibly corresponds to TRBD2 (6 bases). The CDR3 length is 16 residues. The germline gives CDR1 PRHDT, CDR2 FYEKMQ (reference sequence). The V end was cut by 0 bases, the J end by 3 bases, with 15 bases between. The CDR3: CASSLGMGGSGYEQYF. For the CDR3, the DNA is TGTGCCAGCAGCTTAGGTATGGGGGGTTCAGGCTACGAGCAGTACTTC.

The chain employs TRBV6-5 and TRBJ1-1; no firm D call. The CDR3 is 11 residues long. With 5 bases removed from V and 8 bases from J, the gap between germline ends came to 9 bases. Germline CDR1 MNHEY, CDR2 SVGAGI. The CDR3 sequence is CASSTGSEAFF. The CDR3, as DNA: TGTGCCAGCAGTACCGGGTCCGAAGCTTTCTTT.

The chain employs TRBV11-1 and TRBJ2-2; D uncertain. The CDR3 covers 13 residues. Trimming removed 6 bases from V and 6 bases from J, with 11 bases in between. Germline CDR1 and CDR2: SGHAT and FQDESV (reference sequence). The CDR3 here is CASSFIRSGELFF. CDR3 coding DNA: TGTGCCAGCAGTTTCATTAGATCCGGGGAGCTGTTTTTT.

The gene calls are TRBV6-5 and TRBJ2-1; maybe TRBD2 (5 bases). With 4 bases removed from V and 4 bases from J, the gap between germline ends came to 14 bases. This CDR3 has 15 amino acids. CDR1 and CDR2 (germline): MNHEY, SVGAGI. Here the CDR3 reads CASSSGRAVYNEQFF. As DNA, the CDR3 is TGTGCCAGCAGTTCGGGCCGAGCGGTATACAATGAGCAGTTCTTC.

The genes are TRBV7-9 and TRBJ1-2; 10 positions agree with TRBD1. V shed 4 bases, J shed 6 bases, and the junction held 2 bases outside the gene matches. The CDR3 is made up of 13 amino acids. Looked up from germline, CDR1 is SEHNR and CDR2 is FQNEAQ (reference sequence). CDR3: CASSWTGGDGYTF. The DNA for the CDR3 is TGTGCCAGCAGCTGGACAGGGGGTGATGGCTACACCTTC.

This clone was counted a few times. This chain links TRBV28 with TRBJ1-2; 7 nucleotides agree with TRBD1. This CDR3 has 11 amino acids. Germline trimming cut 5 bases from V and 10 bases from J; bases unmatched to any gene: 4. Germline V gene data show CDR1 as MDHEN and CDR2 as SYDVKM. The CDR3 DNA is TGTGCCAGCAGTGACAGGGCCCCCTACACCTTC. Translation gives CASSDRAPYTF.